What follows is one TCR beta chain and its context. No antigen is known for it. Base quality data are lacking; no much larger clone is found one base away. The CDR3 numbers 12 residues from cysteine through phenylalanine. Only CDR3 DNA is held: 36 bases, read in frame from base 1. The CDR1 and CDR2 encoded by the germline V gene are SQVTM and ANQGSEA. V is pared back by 1 base and J by 8 bases, with 11 bases lying between the germline termini. Library preparation was by 5' RACE. The run used an Illumina HiSeq 2500. The second PCR ran for about 6 to 12 cycles and used a J-beta primer mix along with a sample-barcoded 5' primer. Each TCR beta cDNA molecule received a unique molecular identifier from a template-switch 5' adaptor carrying 12 random nucleotides. Each sample yielded at least 2.5 million CDR3-containing paired-end reads. First-strand cDNA synthesis was performed from all RNA using the Mint cDNA synthesis kit, with priming by a TRBC-specific oligonucleotide. All cDNA was treated with uracil-DNA glycosylase and then went through a first 18-cycle PCR with the universal primers M1SS and BC2_uni_R. As for the original processing: Normalization of each sample was performed by random selection of 1 million high-quality reads, each carrying a distinct molecular identifier. Reads with shared molecular identifiers were discarded instead of being binned into consensus sequences. CDR3 identification, clonotype clustering and error correction used MiTCR with a Q25 quality threshold and the strictest error-elimination algorithm. Lower-bound total TCR beta diversity was estimated with a nonparametric unseen species model using Euler transformation. TCRdb reran the public reads through fastp at Q25 and MiXCR, keeping productive beta chains. Rows are combined by CDR3 protein, so each entry shows the most common genes and DNA. The V and J calls and clone size come from TCRdb's table, not from the authors' own analysis. This sample has roughly 730,000 distinct CDR3 sequences in its table, and about 56% of those were observed once. The ten top clones hold roughly 25% of the sample.

This record belongs to a study of blood T cells in healthy people across ages (dated by TCRdb to 2014 to 2015). For context, the study as a whole: In model experiments, template switching captured roughly one uniquely barcoded TCR beta cDNA molecule for every two T cells. Using deep sequencing normalized with unique cDNA molecular identifiers, the study measured how TCR beta repertoire diversity changes with age. The donors were split into four age groups: young (average roughly 15 years), middle-aged (around 40), aged (more than 60) and long-lived (approximately 89). To avoid experimental bias, donors of different ages were distributed randomly across sequencing lanes. Two additional independent replicas of 1 million unique cDNA reads from the same blood draw were analyzed for two donors (one aged 18 to 30 and one aged 80 or older).

The study at large found these results: Donor CMV infection status was unknown, potentially confounding age-related changes in expanded clonotypes. As age increased, observed TCR beta diversity per million T cells dropped in a roughly linear way, and a significant reduction was already evident by age 40. Estimates of total diversity based on one million sequenced T cells were regarded as lower bounds and as underestimates. Compared with the aged group, more naive CD4+ T cells, fewer expanded clones and increased TCR diversity were shown by the long-lived group, suggesting age selection. There was a strong correlation between observed TCR beta diversity and the percentage of naive T cells measured by flow cytometry. Bulk unsorted PBMC profiling prevented conclusive comparison of naive and antigen-experienced compartments.

Donors were roughly 40 systemically healthy Caucasian individuals from Russia aged about 6 to 100 years. Around 10 milliliters of peripheral blood were drawn from each donor into EDTA-treated Vacutainer tubes. Ficoll-Paque density-gradient centrifugation was used to isolate PBMCs, with at least 6.5 million obtained per sample. Trizol reagent was used to extract total RNA from PBMCs, with at least 6 micrograms per sample. Naive CD45RAhigh/CD27high T cell percentages were measured by flow cytometry on a PBMC aliquot from every donor. The receptor's source is a man aged 40-50 years in good health. The chain employs TRBV29-1 and TRBJ1-2; no D gene call is confident. The source material was blood. The CDR3 reads CSVEGAADGYTF. The DNA is TGCAGCGTTGAAGGGGCGGCTGACGGCTACACCTTC.